This section outlines one T cell receptor beta chain sequence together with its context. As defined, naive CD8 cells were CD45RO-negative and positively selected for CCR7, with terminally differentiated effector memory CD45RA+ cells excluded. Those who donated were healthy HIV-negative adults, with no recent acute infections or vaccinations reported. The table came from immunoSEQ multiplex PCR; TCRdb's copy has only in-frame clones and leaves some out. Of roughly 590,000 clones in the sample, 95% were seen once. The V segment lost 3 bases and the J segment 6 bases; nucleotides outside the gene matches: 4. Germline V gives CDR1 MNHEY, CDR2 SMNVEV (reference sequence). This CDR3 has 14 residues. This specimen belongs to a study of shared clonotypes between healthy human individuals.

The TCR sequence derives from a woman in her twenties or thirties in good health. This rearrangement joins TRBV27 to TRBJ2-2, with 7 nucleotides matching TRBD1. Sequenced material: naive CD8+ T cells sorted from blood. The CDR3 region has the DNA TGTGCCAGCAGTTTCCACAGGGGTCCCGGGGAGCTGTTTTTT. Its translation: CASSFHRGPGELFF.